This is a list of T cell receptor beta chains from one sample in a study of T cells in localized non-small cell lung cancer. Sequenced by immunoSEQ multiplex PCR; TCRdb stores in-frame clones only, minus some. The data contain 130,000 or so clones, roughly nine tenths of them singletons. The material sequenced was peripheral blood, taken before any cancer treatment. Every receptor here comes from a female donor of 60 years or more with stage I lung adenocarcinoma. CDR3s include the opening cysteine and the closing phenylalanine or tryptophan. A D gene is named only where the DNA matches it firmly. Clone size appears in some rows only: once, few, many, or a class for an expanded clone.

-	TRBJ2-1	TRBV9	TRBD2	TGTGCCAGCAGCCCAATAGCGGGAGGAATCCACAATGAGCAGTTCTTC	CASSPIAGGIHNEQFF
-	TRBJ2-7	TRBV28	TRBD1	TGTGCCAGCAAGTTCACAGGGGCCTACGAGCAGTACTTC	CASKFTGAYEQYF
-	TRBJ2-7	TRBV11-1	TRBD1	TGTGCCAGCAGCTTACTGGGACAGGGCTACGAGCAGTACTTC	CASSLLGQGYEQYF
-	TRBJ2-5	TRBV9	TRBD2	TGTGCCAGCAGCCTCGGGACTAGCGGGAGCGGAGAGACCCAGTACTTC	CASSLGTSGSGETQYF
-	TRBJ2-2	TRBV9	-	TGTGCCAGCAGCGTAGCCGAGACTACGGGGGAGCTGTTTTTT	CASSVAETTGELFF
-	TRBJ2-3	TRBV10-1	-	TGCGCCAGCAGTGATCTCCTAGGAGATACGCAGTATTTT	CASSDLLGDTQYF
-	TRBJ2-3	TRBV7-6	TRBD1	TGTGCCAGCAGACTCTCTGCGGGACAGGGAGAGCAGTATTTT	CASRLSAGQGEQYF
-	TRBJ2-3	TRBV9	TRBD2	TGTGCCAGCAGCCTGGGTGGGGGGGAGCAGTATTTT	CASSLGGGEQYF
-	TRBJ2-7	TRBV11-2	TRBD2	TGTGCCAGCAGCTATTCGGGAGGGAAAGCAACCTACGAGCAGTACTTC	CASSYSGGKATYEQYF
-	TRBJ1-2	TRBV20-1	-	TGCAGTGCGGGAACTGGCTACACCTTC	CSAGTGYTF
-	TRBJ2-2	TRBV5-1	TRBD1	TGCGCCAGCAGCTTGTGGACAGGGGTTACCGGGGAGCTGTTTTTT	CASSLWTGVTGELFF
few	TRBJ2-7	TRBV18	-	TGTGCCAGCTCATCCGGGACCGCGGGCGAGCAGTACTTC	CASSSGTAGEQYF
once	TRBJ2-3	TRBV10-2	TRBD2	TGCGCCAGCAGTGACGCCCTAGCGGGAGGATTCACAGATACGCAGTATTTT	CASSDALAGGFTDTQYF
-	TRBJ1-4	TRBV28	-	TGTGCCAGCAGTCGGGGGGGTGACTTGGGTGCAACTAATGAAAAACTGTTTTTT	CASSRGGDLGATNEKLFF
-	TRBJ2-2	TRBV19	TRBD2	TGTGCCAGTTGTGGACTAGCGGGAACCGGGGAGCTGTTTTTT	CASCGLAGTGELFF
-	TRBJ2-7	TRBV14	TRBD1	TGTGCCAGCAGCCCTGAAGAGGGGGACAGAGCCTACGAGCAGTACTTC	CASSPEEGDRAYEQYF
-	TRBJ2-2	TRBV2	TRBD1	TGTGCCAGCAAGTCCCGGGACAGGGGGGGGAACACCGGGGAGCTGTTTTTT	CASKSRDRGGNTGELFF
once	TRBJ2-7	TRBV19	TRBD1	TGTGCCAGTAGTATGTCTGGAATCGGGACAGGGCGGAAGGAGCAGTACTTC	CASSMSGIGTGRKEQYF
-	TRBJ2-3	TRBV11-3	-	TGTGCCAGCAGCTTACATCCAGGGGTTGGCACAGATACGCAGTATTTT	CASSLHPGVGTDTQYF
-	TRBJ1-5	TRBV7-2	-	TGTGCCAGCAGCTTCAGTGACGGGAGCAATCAGCCCCAGCATTTT	CASSFSDGSNQPQHF
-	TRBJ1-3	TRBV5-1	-	TGCGCCAGCAGCTACCAGGGGAGCTCTGGAAACACCATATATTTT	CASSYQGSSGNTIYF
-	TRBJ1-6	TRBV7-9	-	TGTGCCAGCAGCCCGGACGGAGGACCCCTCCACTTT	CASSPDGGPLHF
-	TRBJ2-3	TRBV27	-	TGTGCCAGCAGTACTTGGACAGATACGCAGTATTTT	CASSTWTDTQYF
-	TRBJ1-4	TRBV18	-	TGTGCCAGCCGCAACGCTTTGGGAAATGAAAAACTGTTTTTT	CASRNALGNEKLFF
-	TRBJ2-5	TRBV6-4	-	TGTGCCAGCAGTATTAGGCTATGGGAGACCCAGTACTTC	CASSIRLWETQYF
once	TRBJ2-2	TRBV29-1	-	TGCAGCGTTGGACACGCCGGGGAGCTGTTTTTT	CSVGHAGELFF
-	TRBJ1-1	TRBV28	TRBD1	TGTGCCAGCAACAGGGGGTCTCAAGGGAGGTTGGAAGCTTTCTTT	CASNRGSQGRLEAFF
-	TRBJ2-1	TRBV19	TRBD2	TGTGCCAGTAGGACACCGGGACTAAGCTCCTACAATGAGCAGTTCTTC	CASRTPGLSSYNEQFF
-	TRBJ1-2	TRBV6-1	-	TGTGCCAGCAGGATAGTCACAGGAGGAACCTATGGCTACACCTTC	CASRIVTGGTYGYTF
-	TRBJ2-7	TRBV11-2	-	TGTGCCAGCAGCCGACCGAGGGGGAACGGGCCAACCACCTACGAGCAGTACTTC	CASSRPRGNGPTTYEQYF
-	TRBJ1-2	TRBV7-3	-	TGTGCCAGCAGCTTAAACCCGGGGGGAGCCTATGGCTACACCTTC	CASSLNPGGAYGYTF
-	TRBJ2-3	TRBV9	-	TGTGCCAGCAGCTCTCTGGGAGCGGTTACAGATACGCAGTATTTT	CASSSLGAVTDTQYF
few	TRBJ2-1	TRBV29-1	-	TGCAGCTCAGATAGGGCCAATGAGCAGTTCTTC	CSSDRANEQFF
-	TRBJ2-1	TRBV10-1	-	TGCGCCAGCAGTGACGGGCCCGAGCTCCAAGGGCAGTTCTTC	CASSDGPELQGQFF
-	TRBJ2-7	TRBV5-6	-	TGTGCCAGCAGCTCACCGGGACATAGTTACGAGCAGTACTTC	CASSSPGHSYEQYF
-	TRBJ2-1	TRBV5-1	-	TGCGCCAGCAGCTCCCGGGCCGGCGATGAGCAGTTCTTC	CASSSRAGDEQFF
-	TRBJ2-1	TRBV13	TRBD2	TGTGCCAGCAGCTTAGTGACTAGCGGGAGGTCCTACAATGAGCAGTTCTTC	CASSLVTSGRSYNEQFF
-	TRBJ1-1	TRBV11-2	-	TGTGCCAGCAGTCTTTACATGAACACTGAAGCTTTCTTT	CASSLYMNTEAFF
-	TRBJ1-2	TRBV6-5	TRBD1	TGTGCCAGCAGTTCGGACAGGGGAAGGAGCAACTATGGCTACACCTTC	CASSSDRGRSNYGYTF
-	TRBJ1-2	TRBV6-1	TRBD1	TGTGCCAGCAGTGCGGGACAGTTCTATGGCTACACCTTC	CASSAGQFYGYTF
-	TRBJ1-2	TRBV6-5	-	TGTGCCAGCAGCTTAGGAGGGACCTATGGCTACACCTTC	CASSLGGTYGYTF